These 5 T cell receptor beta chains originate from one sample sequenced in a study of T cells in Graves' hyperthyroidism and ophthalmopathy. TCR beta CDR3 regions were amplified from RNA transcripts. With the HTBI primer set, the TCR CDR3 went through a first round of RT-PCR. TCRdb analysed the multiplex PCR reads with MiXCR anew, one entry per CDR3 protein. The sample carries 500,000 to 600,000 distinct CDR3 sequences, 15% to 20% recorded once. Sequenced sample: blood. The source is a woman aged 18-35 years with Graves' hyperthyroidism.

This clonotype was seen a handful of times. The gene calls are TRBV27 and TRBJ2-3; the match to TRBD1 covers 7 bases. Looked up from germline, CDR1 is MNHEY and CDR2 is SMNVEV (reference sequence). Trimming at V came to 6 bases and at J to 5 bases, leaving 2 bases not matched to a gene. The CDR3 has 12 residues. CDR3 region: CASRQGKDTQYF. The DNA for the CDR3 is TGTGCCAGCAGACAGGGGAAAGATACGCAGTATTTT.

This clonotype was detected many times. V and J are TRBV30 and TRBJ1-5, with D unresolved. The germline gives CDR1 GTSNPN, CDR2 SVGIG (reference sequence). This CDR3 comprises 13 residues. V lost 5 bases to trimming and J lost 4 bases, with 12 bases between them. The CDR3 is CAWGSTWNQPQHF. CDR3 nucleotide sequence: TGTGCCTGGGGATCCACTTGGAATCAGCCCCAGCATTTT. The whole variable domain, remainder taken from reference TRBV30 and TRBJ1-5, is SQTIHQWPATLVQPVGSPLSLECTVEGTSNPNLYWYRQAAGRGLQLLFYSVGIGQISSEVPQNLSASRPQDRQFILSSKKLLLSDSGFYLCAWGSTWNQPQHFGDGTRLSIL.

V is TRBV24-1 and J is TRBJ1-1, with D unresolved. The CDR3 length is 14 residues. V lost 1 base to trimming and J lost 3 bases, with 8 bases between them. Germline loops: CDR1 KGHDR, CDR2 SFDVKD. CDR3 coding DNA: TGTGCCACCAGTGATTTTTGGGGTGACACTGAAGCTTTCTTT. Encoded protein: CATSDFWGDTEAFF.

The chain combines TRBV4-1 with TRBJ1-1; 8 bases map to TRBD1. Germline CDR1 and CDR2: MGHRA and YSYEKL. Trimming took 4 bases from V and 3 from J; bases not matched to a gene: 10. The CDR3 is made up of 16 amino acids. The CDR3 coding sequence is TGCGCCAGCAGCCTACGGACAGGGTCGTTTCACACTGAAGCTTTCTTT. Its translation: CASSLRTGSFHTEAFF.

This clonotype was seen only a few times. V usage is TRBV9 and J usage is TRBJ1-1, with TRBD1 matching over 7 bases. Germline loops: CDR1 SGDLS, CDR2 YYNGEE. CDR3 length equals 16 residues. The trim removed 4 bases at V and 1 base at J, leaving 10 bases unmatched. The CDR3 sequence: CASSPPPGTENTEAFF. For the CDR3, the DNA is TGTGCCAGCAGCCCTCCTCCCGGGACAGAGAACACTGAAGCTTTCTTT.